This T cell receptor beta chain was recorded in a study of T cell responses to AZD1222 COVID-19 vaccine. Study findings and constraints: Females made up more of the donors, who were largely white British, and clonal diversity may have come out too low. Unmutated variant regions are reportedly targeted by nearly half of spike-specific TCRs. Dominant CD4 TCR responses targeted spike regions 160-218 and 743-854. All repertoire sampling was performed exclusively after the peak T cell response.

The CDR3 runs 14 residues. V was shortened by 6 bases and J by 1 base, with 12 bases between the two germline ends. CDR1 MNHNY and CDR2 SVGAGI come from the germline V gene (reference sequence). Regarding this clone: The antigen remains undetermined.

Libraries were prepared by immunoSEQ multiplex PCR; TCRdb keeps only in-frame clonotypes and omits some of them. The repertoire includes more than 95,000 clones, roughly 91% of them detected once, and approximately 7% sits in the top ten. This sample comprised peripheral blood, obtained on day 0 of AZD1222 vaccination. This clonotype was obtained from an adult in good health. The V call is TRBV6-6, the J call TRBJ1-1; D ambiguous. The CDR3 is CASSPHLSNTEAFF. CDR3 DNA: TGTGCCAGCAGCCCCCACTTATCGAACACTGAAGCTTTCTTT.